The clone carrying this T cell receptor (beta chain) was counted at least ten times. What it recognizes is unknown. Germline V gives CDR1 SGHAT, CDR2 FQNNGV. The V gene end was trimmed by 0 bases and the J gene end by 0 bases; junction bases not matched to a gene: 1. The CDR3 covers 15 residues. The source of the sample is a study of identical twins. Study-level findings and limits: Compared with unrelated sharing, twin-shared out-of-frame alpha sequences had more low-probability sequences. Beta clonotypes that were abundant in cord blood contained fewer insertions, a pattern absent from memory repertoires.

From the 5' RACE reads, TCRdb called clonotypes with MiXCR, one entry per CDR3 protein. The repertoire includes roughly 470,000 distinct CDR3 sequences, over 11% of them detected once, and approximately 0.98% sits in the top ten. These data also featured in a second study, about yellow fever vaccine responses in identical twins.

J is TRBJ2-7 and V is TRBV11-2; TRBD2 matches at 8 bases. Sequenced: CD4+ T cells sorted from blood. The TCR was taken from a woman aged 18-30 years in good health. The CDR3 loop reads CASSLESGSSYEQYF. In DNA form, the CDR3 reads TGTGCCAGCAGCTTAGAGAGCGGGAGCTCCTACGAGCAGTACTTC.